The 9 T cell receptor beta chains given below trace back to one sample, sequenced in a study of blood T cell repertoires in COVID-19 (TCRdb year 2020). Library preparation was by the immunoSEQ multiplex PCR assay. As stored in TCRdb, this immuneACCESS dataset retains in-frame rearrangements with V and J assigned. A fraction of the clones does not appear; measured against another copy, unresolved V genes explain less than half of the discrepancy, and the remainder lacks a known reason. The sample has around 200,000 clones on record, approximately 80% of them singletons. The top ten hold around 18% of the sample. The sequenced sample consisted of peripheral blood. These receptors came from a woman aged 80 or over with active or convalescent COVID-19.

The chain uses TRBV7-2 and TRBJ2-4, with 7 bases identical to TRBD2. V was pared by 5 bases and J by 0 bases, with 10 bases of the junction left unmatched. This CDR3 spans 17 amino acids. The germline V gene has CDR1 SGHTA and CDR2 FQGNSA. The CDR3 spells CASSPVGDYEAKNIQYF. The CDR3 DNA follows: TGTGCCAGCAGCCCTGTGGGGGACTACGAAGCCAAAAACATTCAGTACTTC.

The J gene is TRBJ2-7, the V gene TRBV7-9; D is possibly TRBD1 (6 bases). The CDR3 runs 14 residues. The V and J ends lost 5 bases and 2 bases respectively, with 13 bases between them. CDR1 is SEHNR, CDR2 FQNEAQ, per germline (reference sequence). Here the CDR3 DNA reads TGTGCCAGCAGCGCCCACAGGGTCCCCTACGAGCAGTACTTC. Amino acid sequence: CASSAHRVPYEQYF.

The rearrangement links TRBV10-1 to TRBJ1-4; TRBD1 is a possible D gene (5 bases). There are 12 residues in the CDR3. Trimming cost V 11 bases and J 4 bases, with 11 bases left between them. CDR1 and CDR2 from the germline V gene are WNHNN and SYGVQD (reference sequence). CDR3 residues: CADFGHNEKLFF. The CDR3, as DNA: TGCGCCGACTTTGGACATAATGAAAAACTGTTTTTT.

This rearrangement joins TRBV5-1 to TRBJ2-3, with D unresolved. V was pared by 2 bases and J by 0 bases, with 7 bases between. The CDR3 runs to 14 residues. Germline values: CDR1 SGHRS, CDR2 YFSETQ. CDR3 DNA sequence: TGCGCCAGCAGCTTTTCGGGTAGCACAGATACGCAGTATTTT. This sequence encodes CASSFSGSTDTQYF.

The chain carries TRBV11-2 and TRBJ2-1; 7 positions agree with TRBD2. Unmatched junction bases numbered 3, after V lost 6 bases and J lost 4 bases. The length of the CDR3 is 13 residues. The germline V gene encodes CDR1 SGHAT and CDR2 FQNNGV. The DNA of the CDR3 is TGTGCCAGCAGACCAGCGGGGTACAATGAGCAGTTCTTC. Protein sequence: CASRPAGYNEQFF.

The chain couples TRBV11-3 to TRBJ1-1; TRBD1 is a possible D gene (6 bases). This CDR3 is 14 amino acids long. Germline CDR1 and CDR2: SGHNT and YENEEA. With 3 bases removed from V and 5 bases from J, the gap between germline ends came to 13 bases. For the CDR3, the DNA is TGTGCCAGCAGCTTCCTCAAAAGGGGGACTGAAGCTTTCTTT. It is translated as CASSFLKRGTEAFF.

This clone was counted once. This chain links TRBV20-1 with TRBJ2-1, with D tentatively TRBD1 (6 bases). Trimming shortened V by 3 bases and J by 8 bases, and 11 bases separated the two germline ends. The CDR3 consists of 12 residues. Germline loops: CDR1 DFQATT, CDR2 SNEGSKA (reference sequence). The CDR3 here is CSASWGRDEQFF. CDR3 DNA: TGCAGTGCTAGTTGGGGGCGGGATGAGCAGTTCTTC.

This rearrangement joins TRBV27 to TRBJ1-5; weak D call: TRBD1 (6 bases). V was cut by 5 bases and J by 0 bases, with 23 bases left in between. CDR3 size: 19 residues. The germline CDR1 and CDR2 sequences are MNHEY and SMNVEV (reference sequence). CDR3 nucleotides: TGTGCCAGCAGTGAACGGGACAAGGTACCCAGTTATAGCAATCAGCCCCAGCATTTT. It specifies CASSERDKVPSYSNQPQHF.

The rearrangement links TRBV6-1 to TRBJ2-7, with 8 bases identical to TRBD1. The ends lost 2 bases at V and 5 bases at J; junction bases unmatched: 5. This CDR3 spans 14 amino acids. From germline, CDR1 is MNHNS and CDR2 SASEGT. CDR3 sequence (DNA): TGTGCCAGCAGTGAAACGGACAGGGACAACGAGCAGTACTTC. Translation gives CASSETDRDNEQYF.